This TCR beta chain came from a study of T cells in Graves' hyperthyroidism and ophthalmopathy. Study findings and constraints: Ophthalmopathy was separated from stable hyperthyroidism by a 13 V-J model.

Amplified TCR beta CDR3 regions derived from RNA transcripts. TCR CDR3 regions were first amplified by RT-PCR with HTBI primers. One entry per CDR3 protein, called by TCRdb with MiXCR from the multiplex PCR reads. Here the sample spans some 380,000 distinct CDR3 sequences, roughly 12% being singletons. Ten or more counts support this clonotype. The antigen is unknown. Hyperthyroidism in the patients, aged 18 to 65, was newly diagnosed and under 2 months in duration. Thyroid ultrasound, orbital computed tomography, clinical symptoms, and serum thyroxine and TRAb underpinned diagnoses. Germline CDR1 is SEHNR and CDR2 is FQNEAQ (reference sequence). The V and J ends lost 5 bases and 3 bases respectively, with 16 bases between them. CDR3 length: 15 amino acids.

Specimen: blood. The chain links TRBV7-9 to TRBJ1-1, with a weak D call TRBD1 (5 bases). This receptor was obtained from a man aged 25-45 years with Graves' hyperthyroidism that later progressed to Graves' ophthalmopathy. The CDR3, as DNA: TGTGCCAGCAGCCTCCGGGACCCGACGGACACTGAAGCTTTCTTT. This sequence encodes CASSLRDPTDTEAFF.